A selection of T cell receptor beta chains follows, all from one sample in a study of beta chain features in type 1 diabetes. Profiled with immunoSEQ multiplex PCR; TCRdb holds only in-frame clones, not every one. The profile shows hundreds of thousands of clones, about 12% of them singletons. The source material was naive CD4+ T cells from blood. The receptors derive from a young man in good health. Both conserved end residues are part of each CDR3. D genes are given only for firm matches. The listing skips clone size in some rows; elsewhere it reads once, few, many or a size class.

j_call d_call clone_size cdr3_length v_call cdr3_nt cdr3_aa
TRBJ2-1 TRBD1 - 15 TRBV5-1 TGCGCCAGCAGCTCGGGACAGGGTTGGGACAATGAGCAGTTCTTC CASSSGQGWDNEQFF
TRBJ2-1 - few 12 TRBV9 TGTGCCAGCAGCGTAGGAGGCCAAGGGCAGTTCTTC CASSVGGQGQFF
TRBJ1-5 TRBD1 few 14 TRBV19 TGTGCCAGTGCCCCAGGGGGCCTACCTCAGCCCCAGCATTTT CASAPGGLPQPQHF
TRBJ2-1 - few 16 TRBV28 TGTGCCAGCAGCCACCAGCCGGGGATGGGCTACAATGAGCAGTTCTTC CASSHQPGMGYNEQFF
TRBJ1-4 - few 12 TRBV7-8 TGTGCCAGCAGCTTTGTCGGGGGGCGACTGTTTTTT CASSFVGGRLFF
TRBJ2-7 TRBD2 - 16 TRBV29-1 TGCAGCGTTGGCCTAGCGGGGGGCCTGAGCTCCTACGAGCAGTACTTC CSVGLAGGLSSYEQYF
TRBJ2-2 TRBD1 - 16 TRBV5-4 TGTGCCAGCAGCCCGCCGGGACAGGGAAACACCGGGGAGCTGTTTTTT CASSPPGQGNTGELFF
TRBJ1-4 TRBD1 - 16 TRBV18 TGTGCCAGCTCACCACGGACAGGGGATCTTAATGAAAAACTGTTTTTT CASSPRTGDLNEKLFF
TRBJ2-5 TRBD1 few 14 TRBV2 TGTGCCAGCAATAGGGACAGGGGGGTGGAGACCCAGTACTTC CASNRDRGVETQYF
TRBJ2-1 - - 15 TRBV30 TGTGCCTGGAAACCTGTCGGGGGACCCTACAATGAGCAGTTCTTC CAWKPVGGPYNEQFF
TRBJ2-7 TRBD2 few 15 TRBV6-5 TGTGCCAGCAGTTACAGCGGGGGAACTCCCTACGAGCAGTACTTC CASSYSGGTPYEQYF
TRBJ2-2 - few 14 TRBV4-3 TGCGCCAGCAGCCAAGACCTAGCAGACGGGGAGCTGTTTTTT CASSQDLADGELFF
TRBJ2-3 TRBD2 few 13 TRBV25-1 TGTGCCAGCAGGGGGAGGGTCGCAGATACGCAGTATTTT CASRGRVADTQYF
TRBJ2-1 TRBD1 - 15 TRBV7-7 TGTGCTAGCAGCACACGCCGGACAGGGGTCCATGAGCAGTTCTTC CASSTRRTGVHEQFF
TRBJ1-1 - - 13 TRBV7-9 TGTGCCAGCAGCTTATCAGGTTACACTGAAGCTTTCTTT CASSLSGYTEAFF
TRBJ2-7 TRBD2 few 14 TRBV7-2 TGTGCCAGCAGCTTACTAGCGGGTACCTACGAGCAGTACTTC CASSLLAGTYEQYF
TRBJ2-3 - - 15 TRBV7-3 TGTGCCAGCATCTCCCTTACTAGGAACACAGATACGCAGTATTTT CASISLTRNTDTQYF
TRBJ2-1 - - 14 TRBV4-1 TGCGCCAGCAGCCAGTTCCAGGGTCGGAATGAGCAGTTCTTC CASSQFQGRNEQFF
TRBJ1-1 - - 17 TRBV23-1 TGCGCCAGCAGTCAGACCGAACGGGGAAATTTGAACACTGAAGCTTTCTTT CASSQTERGNLNTEAFF
TRBJ1-2 - - 14 TRBV29-1 TGCAGCGTTAATACAGGACTAGCTAACTATGGCTACACCTTC CSVNTGLANYGYTF
TRBJ2-3 TRBD2 few 16 TRBV7-2 TGTGCCAGCAGCTTAGGAGCTAGCGGGGGTCTAGATACGCAGTATTTT CASSLGASGGLDTQYF
TRBJ2-7 - few 15 TRBV5-4 TGTGCCAGCAGCTCAAACCCGACAGGCTCCTACGAGCAGTACTTC CASSSNPTGSYEQYF
TRBJ2-1 TRBD2 few 16 TRBV27 TGTGCCAGCAGTCCCCGACCTGGGAGGGCCCACAATGAGCAGTTCTTC CASSPRPGRAHNEQFF
TRBJ2-7 TRBD1 few 15 TRBV19 TGTGCCAGTAGTATCCGGAGGACAGGGGACTACGAGCAGTACTTC CASSIRRTGDYEQYF
TRBJ2-7 TRBD1 few 14 TRBV10-3 TGTGCCATCACCCAGGGACAGGGCGTCTACGAGCAGTACTTC CAITQGQGVYEQYF
TRBJ1-5 - few 15 TRBV25-1 TGTGCCAGCAGTGAGGAGGGGAGTTACAATCAGCCCCAGCATTTT CASSEEGSYNQPQHF
TRBJ1-5 - few 15 TRBV2 TGTGCCAGCAGCCTGGGACAAAATAGCAATCAGCCCCAGCATTTT CASSLGQNSNQPQHF
TRBJ2-1 TRBD2 - 16 TRBV7-2 TGTGCCAGCAGCTTAGTCGGGGGGGCGTCCTACAATGAGCAGTTCTTC CASSLVGGASYNEQFF